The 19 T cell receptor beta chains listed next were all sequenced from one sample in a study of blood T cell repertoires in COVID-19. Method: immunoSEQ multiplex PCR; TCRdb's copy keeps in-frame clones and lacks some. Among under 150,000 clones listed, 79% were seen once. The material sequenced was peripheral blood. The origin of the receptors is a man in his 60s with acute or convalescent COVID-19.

The CDR3 nucleotides are TGCGCCAGCAGCCAAGCGGTGAAGGAGACCCAGTACTTC. This translates into CASSQAVKETQYF. The chain carries TRBV4-3 and TRBJ2-5; D is undetermined. Germline CDR1 and CDR2: LGHNA and YSLEER. V shed 1 base and J shed 5 bases, with 8 bases lying between them. This CDR3 comprises 13 residues.

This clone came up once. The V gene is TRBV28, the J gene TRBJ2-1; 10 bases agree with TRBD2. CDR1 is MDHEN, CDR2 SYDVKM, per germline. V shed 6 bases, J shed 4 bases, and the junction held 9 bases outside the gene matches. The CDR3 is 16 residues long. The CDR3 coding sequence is TGTGCCAGCAGATCCTCTCTAGCGGGGGAGTACAATGAGCAGTTCTTC. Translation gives CASRSSLAGEYNEQFF. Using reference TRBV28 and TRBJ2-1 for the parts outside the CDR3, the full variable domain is DVKVTQSSRYLVKRTGEKVFLECVQDMDHENMFWYRQDPGLGLRLIYFSYDVKMKEKGDIPEGYSVSREKKERFSLILESASTNQTSMYLCASRSSLAGEYNEQFFGPGTRLTVL.

In DNA, the CDR3 is TGTGCCAGCAGTCCCTATGCGGGGGGCTCTGGAAACACCATATATTTT. Translating gives CASSPYAGGSGNTIYF. The chain combines TRBV27 with TRBJ1-3; D might be TRBD1 (5 bases). There are 16 residues in the CDR3. Germline V CDR1 and CDR2: MNHEY, SMNVEV (reference sequence). Trimming pared 5 bases from V and 0 bases from J, leaving 14 bases between.

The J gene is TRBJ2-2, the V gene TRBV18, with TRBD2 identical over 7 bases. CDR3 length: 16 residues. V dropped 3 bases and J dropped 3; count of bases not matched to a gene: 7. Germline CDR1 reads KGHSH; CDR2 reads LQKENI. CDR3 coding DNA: TGTGCCAGCTCACCCCTTCAGCGGGAATACACCGGGGAGCTGTTTTTT. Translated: CASSPLQREYTGELFF.

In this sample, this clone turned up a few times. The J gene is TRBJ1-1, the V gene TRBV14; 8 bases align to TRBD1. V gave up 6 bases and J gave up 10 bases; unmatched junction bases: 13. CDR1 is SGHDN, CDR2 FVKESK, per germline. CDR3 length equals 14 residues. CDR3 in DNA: TGTGCCAGCAGTCCCGACCATCAGGGGGCCGGAGCTTTCTTT. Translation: CASSPDHQGAGAFF.

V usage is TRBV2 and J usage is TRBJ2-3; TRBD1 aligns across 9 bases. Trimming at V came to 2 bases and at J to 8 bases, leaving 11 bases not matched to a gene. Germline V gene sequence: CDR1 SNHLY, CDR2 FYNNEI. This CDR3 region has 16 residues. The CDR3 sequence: CASSEWGQGQTGTQYF. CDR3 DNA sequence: TGTGCCAGCAGTGAATGGGGACAGGGACAGACGGGTACGCAGTATTTT.

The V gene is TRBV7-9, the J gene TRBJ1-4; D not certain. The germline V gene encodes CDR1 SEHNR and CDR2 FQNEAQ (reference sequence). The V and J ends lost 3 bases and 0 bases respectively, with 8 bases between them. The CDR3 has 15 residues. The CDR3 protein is CASSFGGTTNEKLFF. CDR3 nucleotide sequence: TGTGCCAGCAGCTTCGGCGGGACAACTAATGAAAAACTGTTTTTT. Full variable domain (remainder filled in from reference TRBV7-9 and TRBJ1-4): DTGVSQNPRHKITKRGQNVTFRCDPISEHNRLYWYRQTLGQGPEFLTYFQNEAQLEKSRLLSDRFSAERPKGSFSTLEIQRTEQGDSAMYLCASSFGGTTNEKLFFGSGTQLSVL.

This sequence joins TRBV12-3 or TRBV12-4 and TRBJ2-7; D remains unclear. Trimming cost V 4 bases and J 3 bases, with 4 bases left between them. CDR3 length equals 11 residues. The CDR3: CASSSRYEQYF. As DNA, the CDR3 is TGTGCCAGCAGTTCCCGCTACGAGCAGTACTTC.

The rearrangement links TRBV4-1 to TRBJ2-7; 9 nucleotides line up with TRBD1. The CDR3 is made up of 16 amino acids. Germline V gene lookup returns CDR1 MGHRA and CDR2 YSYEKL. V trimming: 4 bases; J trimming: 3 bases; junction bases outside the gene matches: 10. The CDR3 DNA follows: TGCGCCAGCAGCCCCGGTTCGGGACAGGGACGCTACGAGCAGTACTTC. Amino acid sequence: CASSPGSGQGRYEQYF.

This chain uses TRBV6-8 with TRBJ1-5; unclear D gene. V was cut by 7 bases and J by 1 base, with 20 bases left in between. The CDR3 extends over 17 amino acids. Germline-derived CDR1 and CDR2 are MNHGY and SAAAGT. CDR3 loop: CASTPAGRDCSNQPQHF. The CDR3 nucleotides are TGTGCCAGCACTCCCGCGGGAAGAGATTGCAGCAATCAGCCCCAGCATTTT.

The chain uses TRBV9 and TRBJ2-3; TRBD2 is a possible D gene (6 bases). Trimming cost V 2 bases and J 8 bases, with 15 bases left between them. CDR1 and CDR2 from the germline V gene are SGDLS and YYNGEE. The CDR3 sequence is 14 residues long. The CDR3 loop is CASSVFGTHSTQYF. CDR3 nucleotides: TGTGCCAGCAGCGTGTTTGGGACTCATTCTACGCAGTATTTT.

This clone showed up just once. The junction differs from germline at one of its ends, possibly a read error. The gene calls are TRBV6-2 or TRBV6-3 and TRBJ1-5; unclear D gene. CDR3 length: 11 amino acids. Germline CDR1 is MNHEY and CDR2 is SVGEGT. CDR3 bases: TGTGCCAGCAGTTACAATCAGGCCCAGCATTTT. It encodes CASSYNQAQHF.

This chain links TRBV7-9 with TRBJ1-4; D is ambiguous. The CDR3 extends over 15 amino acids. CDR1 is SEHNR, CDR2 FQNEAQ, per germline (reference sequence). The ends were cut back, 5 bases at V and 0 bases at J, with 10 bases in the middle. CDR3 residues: CASSRKRATNEKLFF. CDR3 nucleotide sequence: TGTGCCAGCAGCCGAAAGCGCGCAACTAATGAAAAACTGTTTTTT.

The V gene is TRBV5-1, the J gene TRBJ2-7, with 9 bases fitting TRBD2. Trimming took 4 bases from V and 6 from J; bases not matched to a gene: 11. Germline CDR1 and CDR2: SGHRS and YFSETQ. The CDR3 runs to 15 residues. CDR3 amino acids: CASSPGVAGEGEQYF. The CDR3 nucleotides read TGCGCCAGCAGCCCTGGGGTAGCGGGAGAGGGCGAGCAGTACTTC.

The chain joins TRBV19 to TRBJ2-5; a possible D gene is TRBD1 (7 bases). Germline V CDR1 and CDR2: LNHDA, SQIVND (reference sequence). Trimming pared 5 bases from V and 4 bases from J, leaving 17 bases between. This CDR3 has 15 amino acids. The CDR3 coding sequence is TGTGCCAGTAGTCCCAGACAGGGAGGTTTAGAGACCCAGTACTTC. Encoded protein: CASSPRQGGLETQYF.

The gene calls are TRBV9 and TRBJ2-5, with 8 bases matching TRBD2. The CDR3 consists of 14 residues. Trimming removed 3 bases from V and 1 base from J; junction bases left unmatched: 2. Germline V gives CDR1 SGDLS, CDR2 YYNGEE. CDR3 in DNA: TGTGCCAGCAGCGCTAGCGGGTTCCAAGAGACCCAGTACTTC. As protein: CASSASGFQETQYF.

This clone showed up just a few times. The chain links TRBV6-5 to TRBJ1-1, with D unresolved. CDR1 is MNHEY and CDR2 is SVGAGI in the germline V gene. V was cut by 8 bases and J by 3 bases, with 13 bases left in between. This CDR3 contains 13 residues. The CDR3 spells CASFRGKDTEAFF. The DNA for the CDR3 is TGTGCCAGCTTTAGAGGCAAAGACACTGAAGCTTTCTTT.

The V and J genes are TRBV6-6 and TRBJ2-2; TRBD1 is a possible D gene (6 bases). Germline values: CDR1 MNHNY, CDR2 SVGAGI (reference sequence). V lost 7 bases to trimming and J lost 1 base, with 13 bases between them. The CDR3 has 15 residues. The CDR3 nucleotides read TGTGCCAGCATTGGTACAGGGCGGAACACCGGGGAGCTGTTTTTT. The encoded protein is CASIGTGRNTGELFF.

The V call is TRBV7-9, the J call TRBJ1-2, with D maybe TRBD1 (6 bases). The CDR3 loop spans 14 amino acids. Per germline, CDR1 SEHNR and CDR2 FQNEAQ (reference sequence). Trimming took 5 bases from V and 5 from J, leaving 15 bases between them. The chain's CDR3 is CASSSRTALYGYTF. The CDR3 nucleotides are TGTGCCAGCAGCAGCCGGACAGCCCTTTATGGCTACACCTTC.